This T cell receptor beta chain appears in the sequencing data of a study of T cell responses to AZD1222 COVID-19 vaccine. Study observations and caveats: AZD1222 recipients seropositive at baseline numbered only six or seven. It should be noted that donors were predominantly white British and more often female, and clonal diversity was possibly underestimated. It was only after the peak T cell response that any repertoires were sampled.

The CDR3 contains 16 residues. This clone was detected only once. What it recognizes is unknown. Profiled with immunoSEQ multiplex PCR; TCRdb holds only in-frame clones, not every one. Among around 120,000 clones listed, roughly nine tenths were seen once. Sequencing was performed on peripheral blood, taken on day 0 of AZD1222 vaccination. The TCR was taken from an adult in good health. The V gene is TRBV21-1, the J gene TRBJ1-1; TRBD1 is the table's D call, not checked against the DNA. TRBV21-1 is marked as a pseudogene. The CDR3: CASSKEGRQGRTEAFF. CDR3 DNA: TGTGCCAGCAGCAAAGAGGGGCGACAGGGGAGGACTGAAGCTTTCTTT.